Listed below are T cell receptor beta chains from one sample, sequenced in a study of ipilimumab plus nivolumab after autologous stem cell transplantation. Measured with immunoSEQ multiplex PCR; TCRdb has only the in-frame clones, and not every one. The sample has thousands of clones, roughly 79% seen once; the top ten hold 15% to 20%. The material was PBMCs, obtained in a trial of ipilimumab plus nivolumab as post-transplant consolidation. All receptors derive from a male donor with multiple myeloma. Both conserved end residues are part of each CDR3. D genes are given only for firm matches. For some rows the clone size is stated as once, few or many, or as a class when expanded; others skip it.

.,.,16,TRBJ2-3,TRBV9,TGTGCCAGCAGCGTAGGGAGGGGGGCCGCCGTAGATACGCAGTATTTT,CASSVGRGAAVDTQYF
.,TRBD1,15,TRBJ2-2,TRBV11-2,TGTGCCAGCAGCTTAGGGGACAGGGGGACCGGGGAGCTGTTTTTT,CASSLGDRGTGELFF
few,.,13,TRBJ2-1,TRBV4-3,TGCGCCAGCAGCCATACAGACTACAATGAGCAGTTCTTC,CASSHTDYNEQFF
.,.,14,TRBJ2-5,TRBV7-9,TGTGCCAGCAGCTTTAGTCTGCCCCCAGAGACCCAGTACTTC,CASSFSLPPETQYF
.,.,15,TRBJ2-3,TRBV9,TGTGCCAGCAGCACCGGGGACCGCTACACAGATACGCAGTATTTT,CASSTGDRYTDTQYF
.,.,15,TRBJ2-3,TRBV7-3,TGTGCCAGCAGCTTAAGAGGGGCTAACACAGATACGCAGTATTTT,CASSLRGANTDTQYF
.,TRBD1,15,TRBJ2-1,TRBV27,TGTGCCAGCAGTCCTGGGACAGGGGGTTACAATGAGCAGTTCTTC,CASSPGTGGYNEQFF
.,.,14,TRBJ1-2,TRBV2,TGTGCCAGCAGTGAAAACAGATTGTACTATGGCTACACCTTC,CASSENRLYYGYTF
.,TRBD1,15,TRBJ1-4,TRBV11-2,TGTGCCAGCAGCCAAGTTCGGGACAGGGATGGAAAACTGTTTTTT,CASSQVRDRDGKLFF
.,TRBD1,15,TRBJ1-4,TRBV7-3,TGCGCCAGCAGCCAAGTGGCGACAGGGGCCGAAAAACTGTTTTTT,CASSQVATGAEKLFF
.,.,13,TRBJ2-5,TRBV6-1,TGTGCCAGCAGTGGAACTTTCGGTGAGACCCAGTACTTC,CASSGTFGETQYF
.,.,12,TRBJ2-2,TRBV19,TGTGCCAGTAGTGTCGGGGGACAAGAGCTGTTTTTT,CASSVGGQELFF
once,.,12,TRBJ1-1,TRBV7-3,TGTGCCAGCAGCTTAGTTGGAATTGAAGCTTTCTTT,CASSLVGIEAFF
.,.,13,TRBJ1-5,TRBV9,TGTGCCAGCAGCATAGGACCCAATCAGCCCCAGCATTTT,CASSIGPNQPQHF
.,.,15,TRBJ2-5,TRBV6-5,TGTGCCAGCAGCCAAGCGGGCACCGGGCGAGAGACCCAGTACTTC,CASSQAGTGRETQYF
.,.,14,TRBJ1-4,TRBV5-6,TGTGCCAGCAGCTTGGATGTACAGGCGAAAAAACTGTTTTTT,CASSLDVQAKKLFF
.,.,14,TRBJ2-5,TRBV15,TGTGCCACCAGCAGAGATCAGGGGCTTGAGACCCAGTACTTC,CATSRDQGLETQYF
.,TRBD1,15,TRBJ1-5,TRBV15,TGTGCCACCAGCAGAATAGGGGGCGGTAATCAGCCCCAGCATTTT,CATSRIGGGNQPQHF
medium-sized,.,13,TRBJ1-1,TRBV5-8,TGTGCCAGCAGTGTAAAGGCCCACACTGAAGCTTTCTTT,CASSVKAHTEAFF
.,TRBD2,14,TRBJ2-7,TRBV30,TGTGCCTGGAGGGTTTACAGCGGGGGGGGCGAGCAGTACTTC,CAWRVYSGGGEQYF
few,.,15,TRBJ2-4,TRBV2,TGTGCCAGCAGTGAGCGGACCGCTGGGGGAAACATTCAGTACTTC,CASSERTAGGNIQYF
.,.,13,TRBJ2-7,TRBV27,TGTGCCAGCAGTATCTCGACAGACTACGAGCAGTACTTC,CASSISTDYEQYF
few,.,16,TRBJ1-2,TRBV5-6,TGTGCCAGCAGCTTGGAAGGGGTTAGGCGAGACTATGGCTACACCTTC,CASSLEGVRRDYGYTF
.,.,12,TRBJ1-1,TRBV29-1,TGCAGCGTTGAGGTGTTTCCCACTGAAGCTTTCTTT,CSVEVFPTEAFF
.,.,17,TRBJ2-2,TRBV5-1,TGCGCCAGCAGCTTGGCCAAGGTAACAGGAAACACCGGGGAGCTGTTTTTT,CASSLAKVTGNTGELFF
.,TRBD1,13,TRBJ1-1,TRBV11-2,TGTGCCAGCAGCATCGACAGGGAAACTGAAGCTTTCTTT,CASSIDRETEAFF
.,.,16,TRBJ1-4,TRBV5-6,TGTGCCAGCAGCTTCGTGGGACACCCAACTAATGAAAAACTGTTTTTT,CASSFVGHPTNEKLFF
medium-sized,.,13,TRBJ1-2,TRBV19,TGTGCCAGTAGTATAGGAGGCAGCTATGGCTACACCTTC,CASSIGGSYGYTF
.,.,15,TRBJ1-2,TRBV4-1,TGCGCCAGCAGCCAAGATCGCAGATCACGCGATGGCTACACCTTC,CASSQDRRSRDGYTF
once,.,14,TRBJ1-1,TRBV6-1,TGTGCCAGCAGTGCTAGACAGGCGAACACTGAAGCTTTCTTT,CASSARQANTEAFF
.,.,14,TRBJ1-2,TRBV7-3,TGTGCCAGCAGCCGCCCCGGGGGGTACTATGGCTACACCTTC,CASSRPGGYYGYTF
.,.,14,TRBJ2-5,TRBV11-1,TGTGCCAGCAGCTTTACCCAGGGACGAAAGACCCAGTACTTC,CASSFTQGRKTQYF
.,TRBD1,13,TRBJ1-5,TRBV19,TGTGCCAGTAGAAGACAGGGCAGTCAGCCCCAGCATTTT,CASRRQGSQPQHF
.,.,13,TRBJ2-2,TRBV6-5,TGTGCCAGCAGTGACACCAACACCGGGGAGCTGTTTTTT,CASSDTNTGELFF